The sequence of this T cell receptor (beta chain) was determined in a study of identical twins. Whole-study results and caveats: Insertions were fewer in abundant cord blood beta clonotypes, whereas memory repertoires showed none of this pattern. Models underestimated how often monozygotic twins shared out-of-frame TCR alpha.

Through template switching, a universal primer site was introduced, and the cDNA contained unique molecular identifiers. TCRdb fed the 5' RACE reads into MiXCR, producing one record per CDR3 protein. Among a few hundred thousand distinct CDR3 sequences listed, around 15% were seen once. As to this clonotype: The antigen is undetermined.

This sample also appeared in a second study, on yellow fever vaccine responses in identical twins.

The sequencing input was CD4+ T cells sorted from blood. This TCR was sampled from a woman aged 18-29 years in good health.

CDR3: CASSQPGLAGGYEQYF. DNA of the CDR3: TGTGCCAGCAGCCAACCGGGACTAGCGGGGGGATACGAGCAGTACTTC. The chain is built from TRBV4-2 and TRBJ2-7, with 15 bases that match TRBD2. The CDR3 loop spans 16 amino acids. The trim removed 2 bases at V and 4 bases at J, leaving 3 bases unmatched. From germline, CDR1 is LGHNA and CDR2 YNFKEQ.